This T cell receptor beta chain was sequenced during a study of CD8+CD57+ T cells in acquired aplastic anemia. Across the whole study: The sorted CD4+ and CD8+ cells yielded an average roughly 3 ug of DNA. Findings and caveats of the study: Levels of CD8+ Simpson's diversity were not significantly distinct in patients versus controls.

TCR beta VDJ and CDR3 were profiled, and genomic DNA was the template. TCRdb fed the reads into MiXCR, producing one record per CDR3 protein. The table includes about 160,000 distinct CDR3 sequences, 70% to 80% detected once. Patients picked for sequencing had shown CD8+CD57+ cell expansion detected by flow cytometry. All participating patients were living with severe acquired aplastic anemia. Untreated patients provided the blood samples, with no therapy given before sampling. Germline V lookup: CDR1 DFQATT, CDR2 SNEGSKA (reference sequence). V was cut by 1 base and J by 7 bases, with 22 bases left in between. This CDR3 comprises 16 residues. About this clonotype: Its antigen is unknown.

The sequence came from a human donor with aplastic anemia. The chain links TRBV20-1 to TRBJ2-5; tentative D call: TRBD1 (8 bases). The sample was sorted CD4+, CD8+, or CD8+CD57+ T cells (not recorded which) from PBMCs. The DNA of the CDR3 is TGCAGTGCTAGAGGGACAGGGCCCGGGGGGCTGGGGACCCAGTACTTC. Protein product: CSARGTGPGGLGTQYF.